A selection of T cell receptor beta chains follows, all from one sample in a study of blood T cell repertoires in COVID-19. Produced via immunoSEQ multiplex PCR; TCRdb's table is partial and in-frame only. Of around 190,000 clones listed, approximately 80% are singletons. What was sequenced was peripheral blood. These TCRs come from a human donor in a cohort sampled during active COVID-19. Each CDR3 is given with its conserved first and last residue. Fields, in order: clone size, J gene, V gene, D gene, CDR3 DNA, CDR3 protein. A D gene is named only where the DNA matches it firmly. Expanded clones get a size class; other rows say once, few or many, or leave the size out.

>few|TRBJ1-6|TRBV27|TRBD1
TGTGCCAGCAGGAATGGGGACAGCCTTCTCTATAATTCACCCCTCCACTTT
CASRNGDSLLYNSPLHF
>-|TRBJ2-7|TRBV11-2|-
TGTGCCAGCAGCGCCGGACTGGACTGGACCTACGAGCAGTACTTC
CASSAGLDWTYEQYF
>once|TRBJ2-1|TRBV12-3/TRBV12-4|-
TGTGCCAGCAGTTTGCGACTCAATGAGCAGTTCTTC
CASSLRLNEQFF
>-|TRBJ2-5|TRBV18|-
TGTGCCAGCTCAAACCTCGGGGGGCTAGAGCCAGAGACCCAGTACTTC
CASSNLGGLEPETQYF
>-|TRBJ2-7|TRBV5-1|-
TGCGCCAGCACCTGGGGGGGGCCGCCCTCCTACGAGCAGTACTTC
CASTWGGPPSYEQYF
>-|TRBJ2-7|TRBV11-2|TRBD1
TGTGCCAGCAGCTCCGGGACAGGGGCCCGCGAGCAGTACTTC
CASSSGTGAREQYF
>-|TRBJ1-5|TRBV19|-
TGTGCCAGTAGTCCGAGTTCTCAGCCCCAGCATTTT
CASSPSSQPQHF
>-|TRBJ1-5|TRBV5-5|TRBD1
TGTGCCAGCAGCCCCAAACTACAGGGGTGGGATCAGCCCCAGCATTTT
CASSPKLQGWDQPQHF
>-|TRBJ2-1|TRBV5-1|-
TGCGCCAGCAGCTTGGATATGAGGGGGGGCTATCATGAGCAGTTCTTC
CASSLDMRGGYHEQFF
>-|TRBJ2-6|TRBV7-3|-
TGTGCCAGCAGCTCGACAGCCTACTCTGGGGCCAACGTCCTGACTTTC
CASSSTAYSGANVLTF
>-|TRBJ1-4|TRBV7-9|TRBD1
TGTGCCAGCAGCCCGACAGGGGGGGCGGGTGAAAAACTGTTTTTT
CASSPTGGAGEKLFF
>-|TRBJ2-2|TRBV2|-
TGTGCCAGTGTGCTAACTATGACCGGGGAGCTGTTTTTT
CASVLTMTGELFF
>-|TRBJ1-2|TRBV5-1|-
TGCGCCAGCAGCTTGCGCGGGGGCGGTAGTTATGGCTACACCTTC
CASSLRGGGSYGYTF
>-|TRBJ1-2|TRBV5-4|TRBD1
TGTGCCAGCAGCTTGGAGGGGACAGGGATGTATGGCTACACCTTC
CASSLEGTGMYGYTF
>-|TRBJ1-2|TRBV11-3|-
TGTGCCAGCAGCTTAAACCGACGGGGGGATGGCTACACCTTC
CASSLNRRGDGYTF
>-|TRBJ2-7|TRBV19|TRBD2
TGTGCCAGTAGTATAAGGGAGGGCGAGCAGTACTTC
CASSIREGEQYF
>-|TRBJ1-6|TRBV10-2|-
TGCGCCAGCAGTGAGTCTCCAGGGTCCCTTTCACCCCTCCACTTT
CASSESPGSLSPLHF
>-|TRBJ2-1|TRBV9|TRBD2
TGTGCCAGCAGCGTCCAAAGCGGGGGGCTCTACAATGAGCAGTTCTTC
CASSVQSGGLYNEQFF
>-|TRBJ2-7|TRBV9|TRBD1
TGTGCCAGCAGCCCTGGACAGGCCCGTTCCTACGAGCAGTACTTC
CASSPGQARSYEQYF
>-|TRBJ2-1|TRBV27|TRBD2
TGTGCCAGCAGTCCCACTGAGACTAGCGGGGGGGATATCACCTACAATGAGCAGTTCTTC
CASSPTETSGGDITYNEQFF
>-|TRBJ1-2|TRBV6-5|-
TGTGCCAGCAGCGAGGGAAGGGAATGGAACTATGGCTACACCTTC
CASSEGREWNYGYTF
>-|TRBJ2-7|TRBV7-6|-
TGTGCCAGCAGCTCCTACCCCAGGGCCGGTTACGAGCAGTACTTC
CASSSYPRAGYEQYF
>-|TRBJ2-7|TRBV9|-
TGTGCCAGCAGCCCCGGGACTGACTCCTACGAGCAGTACTTC
CASSPGTDSYEQYF
>-|TRBJ1-1|TRBV5-4|-
TGTGCCAGCACCTGGCAGGGAATGAACACTGAAGCTTTCTTT
CASTWQGMNTEAFF
>-|TRBJ2-1|TRBV9|TRBD2
TGTGCCAGCAGCTCGGGACTAGCGGGACCCTATATGGATGAGCAGTTCTTC
CASSSGLAGPYMDEQFF
>many|TRBJ2-3|TRBV5-6|TRBD2
TGTGCCAGCAGCTTGAGAGCGGGGGCTCACACAGATACGCAGTATTTT
CASSLRAGAHTDTQYF
>-|TRBJ1-2|TRBV19|-
TGTGCCAGTAGTACGAACTATGGCTACACCTTC
CASSTNYGYTF
>-|TRBJ1-6|TRBV9|-
TGTGCCAGCAGCACATCCAGGGAAGTTAATTCACCCCTCCACTTT
CASSTSREVNSPLHF
>-|TRBJ2-7|TRBV19|TRBD2
TGTGCCAGTAAGGCGAGCGGGGGGCGGAGCTCCTACGAGCAGTACTTC
CASKASGGRSSYEQYF
>-|TRBJ1-6|TRBV19|-
TGTGCCAGTAGTCTCAGGACAGACTATAATTCACCCCTCCACTTT
CASSLRTDYNSPLHF
>few|TRBJ2-7|TRBV9|TRBD1
TGTGCCAGCAGCGTAGGGACAGGGTCTGGCTACGAGCAGTACTTC
CASSVGTGSGYEQYF
>-|TRBJ2-1|TRBV29-1|-
TGCAGCGTTGATGCAGGGGATACCTACAATGAGCAGTTCTTC
CSVDAGDTYNEQFF
>-|TRBJ2-3|TRBV5-1|-
TGCGCCAGCCGGCAGGGGCGGTACGAGGCCACAGATACGCAGTATTTT
CASRQGRYEATDTQYF
>-|TRBJ1-1|TRBV6-5|TRBD1
TGTGCCAGCAAAAACCCCCCCGGGACAGGGTTTGAAGCTTTCTTT
CASKNPPGTGFEAFF
>-|TRBJ2-1|TRBV7-3|-
TGTGCCAGCAGCCCCCTTCCGGGCTCCTACAATGAGCAGTTCTTC
CASSPLPGSYNEQFF
>-|TRBJ2-7|TRBV3-1/TRBV3-2|-
TGTGCCAGCAGCCAAGAAATACCTGGGACTTCAAGCGAGCAGTACTTC
CASSQEIPGTSSEQYF
>-|TRBJ1-1|TRBV28|-
TGTGCCAGCAGTTTGGTGGGGGCGCGGACTGAAGCTTTCTTT
CASSLVGARTEAFF
>-|TRBJ1-6|TRBV11-2|TRBD1
TGTGCCAGCAGCCGATTAGGGACAGATAATTCACCCCTCCACTTT
CASSRLGTDNSPLHF
>-|TRBJ1-6|TRBV7-9|TRBD1
TGTGCCAGCAGCACCCAAGGACAGGGTGGTGGTTCACCCCTCCACTTT
CASSTQGQGGGSPLHF
>-|TRBJ1-1|TRBV6-1|-
TGTGCCAGCAGTGACCGGGGAGGGGAAGGGGCTTTCTTT
CASSDRGGEGAFF
>-|TRBJ1-1|TRBV5-5|-
TGTGCCAGCAGTCTCTACCTCGGGGGGCGGACTGAAGCTTTCTTT
CASSLYLGGRTEAFF
>-|TRBJ2-5|TRBV4-2|-
TGTGCCAGCAGCCAAGCCTTGGGGGCCGGAGAGACCCAGTACTTC
CASSQALGAGETQYF
>few|TRBJ1-2|TRBV25-1|TRBD1
TGTGCCAGCAGTCCACCTTATGGGACAGGGGAAGAGTATGGCTACACCTTC
CASSPPYGTGEEYGYTF
>-|TRBJ2-7|TRBV25-1|-
TGTGCCAGCAGTGGGGCTAGCTACCCCTACGAGCAGTACTTC
CASSGASYPYEQYF
>few|TRBJ1-1|TRBV7-9|-
TGTGCCAGCAGACAGGGTCCGAACACTGAAGCTTTCTTT
CASRQGPNTEAFF
>-|TRBJ1-1|TRBV10-2|-
TGCGCCAGCAATCAGGGCCTGAACACTGAAGCTTTCTTT
CASNQGLNTEAFF
>-|TRBJ2-5|TRBV2|TRBD2
TGTGCCAGCAGAGCAACTAGCGGGGGAATCGGGGAGACCCAGTACTTC
CASRATSGGIGETQYF
>-|TRBJ1-6|TRBV5-1|TRBD1
TGCGCCAGCAGCTTCGGGACAGGGAATTCACCCCTCCACTTT
CASSFGTGNSPLHF
>-|TRBJ1-2|TRBV3-1/TRBV3-2|-
TGTGCCAGCAGCCAATACAGGGACGGAACTATTCCTAACTATGGCTACACCTTC
CASSQYRDGTIPNYGYTF
>-|TRBJ2-3|TRBV29-1|TRBD1
TGCAGCGTCGGGACAGGGTCAAAAGATACGCAGTATTTT
CSVGTGSKDTQYF
>-|TRBJ2-2|TRBV29-1|TRBD1
TGCAGCGCGCGGGACAGGGCCGCCGGGGAGCTGTTTTTT
CSARDRAAGELFF
>-|TRBJ1-6|TRBV13|-
TGTGCCAGCAGCTTAGGGCAGGGTTGGAATTCACCCCTCCACTTT
CASSLGQGWNSPLHF